The source of this T cell receptor beta chain is a study of metastatic and nonmetastatic thyroid tumors. At the level of the study: Samples came from malignant and benign thyroid patients, and repertoires were compared across blood and tumor or nodule tissue. Findings of the study overall: Reportedly, malignant thyroid tumors had significantly higher TCR beta diversity than benign nodules, in blood and tumor.

Patients were all untreated before their thyroid surgery. This CDR3 comprises 15 residues. With 8 bases clipped from V and 10 bases from J, the junction kept 12 bases outside the gene matches. TCRdb recomputed clones from the PCR reads via MiXCR. The sample shows 21,000 or so clones, around 15% of them seen only once. This clone was counted at least ten times. Antigen unknown. This rearrangement joins TRBV12-3 or TRBV12-4 to TRBJ2-1; 12 nucleotides line up with TRBD2. The sequenced sample consisted of blood. The sequence derives from a female donor with papillary thyroid cancer or a benign thyroid nodule (not recorded which). Some clones in this sample may be carry-over from other donors' samples. In DNA, the CDR3 is TGTGCCAGCGGTACCCTAGCGGGGGGGGTGGGGGAGCAGTTCTTC. Translation: CASGTLAGGVGEQFF.